This TCR beta chain is from a study of CD8+CD57+ T cells in acquired aplastic anemia (dated 2018 in TCRdb). Looking at the study overall: DNA extracted from sorted CD4+ and CD8+ cells had a mean of around 3 ug, with a range of about 0.19 to 30 ug. Healthy donor samples averaged roughly 9.9 million reads for CD4+ and roughly 11 million for CD8+ cells.

In the study, sorted CD4+ and CD8+ blood T cells from patients with severe aplastic anemia and from healthy subjects underwent deep sequencing of TCR repertoires. Ficoll-Paque density gradient centrifugation was used to isolate peripheral blood mononuclear cells. CD4+ and CD8+ T cells were sorted by FACS or magnetic beads before DNA extraction. This clonotype occurred once. The clone's antigen remains unknown. No base quality values were provided; no much bigger clone lies one nucleotide off. One read alone provides weak support. The CDR3, cysteine through phenylalanine, is 10 amino acids long. Kept here is only the CDR3 DNA, which spans 30 bases and is read in frame from base 1. The germline V gene sets CDR1 to SGHTA and CDR2 to FQGTGA. V and J are truncated by 6 bases and 11 bases respectively, leaving an intervening sequence of 9 bases. Genomic DNA was used as template for profiling of TCR beta VDJ combinations and CDR3 sequences. TCR repertoire sequencing was run on an Illumina HiSeq 2000. Under the source paper's analysis protocol: TRBV/TRBJ rearrangement plots, CDR3 size and DJ length profiles, and Simpson's diversity index were used to assess repertoires. The most abundant DNA sequence in the deep sequencing data was defined as the immunodominant clone. CDR3 amino acid sequences were checked for sharing between subjects and were compared against published repertoires and the VDJdb database. The raw public data were reprocessed by TCRdb itself: fastp quality trimming at Q25, MiXCR clonotype calling, in-frame beta chains only. Rows with one shared CDR3 protein collapse into an entry with the most common genes and DNA. None of the V and J calls come from the authors' own analysis; TCRdb made them. Across this sample there are about 190,000 distinct CDR3 sequences, with less than 70% seen only once. The top ten hold about 16% of the sample.

What the authors observed across the whole study: Patients and healthy controls showed no significant difference in CD8+ Simpson's diversity (P=0.060). Twenty-nine CD8+ CDR3 sequences were shared between patients and controls but appeared highly expressed in patients and within their immunodominant clones.

The sequence joins TRBV7-3 to TRBJ2-3; a tentative D call is TRBD1 (6 bases match). Specimen: sorted CD4+, CD8+, or CD8+CD57+ T cells (not recorded which) from PBMCs. This receptor was identified in a human donor in good health, serving as a control. DNA sequence: TGTGCCAGCAGTCAGACAGGGCAGTATTTT. Translation gives CASSQTGQYF.